The 19 T cell receptor beta chains reported below all come from one sample, sequenced in a study of blood T cell repertoires in COVID-19. The protocol was immunoSEQ multiplex PCR, while the TCRdb copy is restricted to in-frame clones and leaves out a portion. The table lists about 360,000 clones, around 87% of them singletons. Sequenced input: peripheral blood. These TCRs come from a human donor in a cohort sampled during active COVID-19.

V gene TRBV2 combines with J gene TRBJ1-1; D not certain. CDR3 size: 11 residues. Trimming shortened V by 7 bases and J by 5 bases, and 8 bases separated the two germline ends. Per the germline V gene, CDR1 is SNHLY and CDR2 is FYNNEI. CDR3 in DNA: TGTGCCAGCAATGGCTCTACTGAAGCTTTCTTT. This gives the protein CASNGSTEAFF.

V is TRBV20-1 and J is TRBJ2-3; TRBD1 aligns across 8 bases. V was clipped by 3 bases and J by 6 bases; unmatched bases: 8. The CDR3 contains 14 residues. CDR1 DFQATT and CDR2 SNEGSKA come from the germline V gene (reference sequence). The CDR3 DNA is TGCAGTGCTAGTGACGTAACAGGGGGGGATACGCAGTATTTT. It translates to CSASDVTGGDTQYF.

The rearrangement uses TRBV27 and TRBJ1-4; a weak D match, TRBD1 (6 bases). Germline V gene lookup returns CDR1 MNHEY and CDR2 SMNVEV (reference sequence). The V end lost 5 bases, the J end lost 5 bases, and 21 bases lay between the germline ends. This CDR3 has 17 residues. CDR3 sequence (DNA): TGTGCCAGCAGTACGAGACGACCAGGGGCCTTCAATGAAAAACTGTTTTTT. Translating gives CASSTRRPGAFNEKLFF. The variable domain in full, with the rest retrieved from reference TRBV27 and TRBJ1-4, is EAQVTQNPRYLITVTGKKLTVTCSQNMNHEYMSWYRQDPGLGLRQIYYSMNVEVTDKGDVPEGYKVSRKEKRNFPLILESPSPNQTSLYFCASSTRRPGAFNEKLFFGSGTQLSVL.

In DNA form, the CDR3 reads TGTGCCAGCAGGACGGCCCTCGGGAGCTCTGGAAACACCATATATTTT. This sequence encodes CASRTALGSSGNTIYF. This chain joins TRBV2 and TRBJ1-3; D not certain. V dropped 6 bases and J dropped 0 bases, with 15 bases sitting between them. This CDR3 is 16 amino acids long. The germline CDR1 and CDR2 sequences are SNHLY and FYNNEI.

The gene calls are TRBV2 and TRBJ2-3, with 7 bases aligning to TRBD2. The trim removed 8 bases at V and 3 bases at J, leaving 8 bases unmatched. This CDR3 is built from 14 residues. CDR1 SNHLY and CDR2 FYNNEI come from the germline V gene. For the CDR3, the DNA is TGTGCCAGCGGGGAGGGAGTCCTTACAGATACGCAGTATTTT. Translating gives CASGEGVLTDTQYF.

This chain uses TRBV19 with TRBJ2-7, with 8 bases lining up with TRBD1. The V gene end was trimmed by 4 bases and the J gene end by 5 bases; junction bases not matched to a gene: 7. The CDR3 consists of 14 residues. The germline gives CDR1 LNHDA, CDR2 SQIVND (reference sequence). CDR3 amino acids: CASSKTGARDEQYF. In DNA, the CDR3 is TGTGCCAGTAGTAAGACAGGGGCCCGCGACGAGCAGTACTTC.

The genes are TRBV6-1 and TRBJ2-4; 8 nucleotides match TRBD2. From germline, CDR1 is MNHNS and CDR2 SASEGT. V was clipped by 2 bases and J by 0 bases; unmatched bases: 12. The CDR3 is 19 amino acids. CDR3 coding DNA: TGTGCCAGCAGTGAATACGCTAGCGGGCTATCGCGAGCCAAAAACATTCAGTACTTC. It specifies CASSEYASGLSRAKNIQYF.

This chain connects TRBV3-1 (or the pseudogene TRBV3-2) to TRBJ2-1, with 13 bases matching TRBD2. The CDR3 is 13 residues long. CDR1 is LGHDT and CDR2 is YNNKEL in the germline V gene (reference sequence). V was pared by 10 bases and J by 9 bases, with 6 bases of the junction left unmatched. The DNA for the CDR3 is TGTGCCACCAGACTAGCGGGGGGTCTTGAGCAGTTCTTC. This sequence encodes CATRLAGGLEQFF.

The V gene is TRBV7-9, the J gene TRBJ2-5; D unresolved. The ends were cut back, 1 base at V and 2 bases at J, with 5 bases in the middle. Per the germline V gene, CDR1 is SEHNR and CDR2 is FQNEAQ (reference sequence). CDR3 length: 13 residues. The CDR3 DNA follows: TGTGCCAGCAGCTTAGACTCTCAAGAGACCCAGTACTTC. It is translated as CASSLDSQETQYF.

The gene calls are TRBV6-5 and TRBJ1-2, with 9 nucleotides matching TRBD1. This CDR3 is built from 15 residues. Germline V CDR1 and CDR2: MNHEY, SVGAGI. After removal of 10 bases from V and 5 bases from J, the junction contained 14 bases not matched to a gene. The CDR3, as DNA: TGTGCCACCACCCTCGGGGGACAGGGAGAATATGGCTACACCTTC. Translation gives CATTLGGQGEYGYTF.

This clone showed up just once. The chain is built from TRBV9 and TRBJ2-3; D remains unclear. CDR1 is SGDLS and CDR2 is YYNGEE in the germline V gene. V lost 1 base and J 4 bases, leaving 7 bases between the germline ends. The length of the CDR3 is 13 residues. CDR3 protein: CASSVIPADTQYF. The DNA of the CDR3 is TGTGCCAGCAGCGTAATCCCGGCAGATACGCAGTATTTT.

CDR3 in amino acids: CAAAEALGSPLHF. In DNA, the CDR3 is TGTGCCGCAGCCGAGGCATTGGGTTCACCCCTCCACTTT. The V call is TRBV19, the J call TRBJ1-6, with D unresolved. The V end was cut by 11 bases, the J end by 9 bases, with 17 bases between. The CDR3 contains 13 residues. The germline V gene encodes CDR1 LNHDA and CDR2 SQIVND (reference sequence). Full variable domain (rest looked up from reference TRBV19 and TRBJ1-6): DGGITQSPKYLFRKEGQNVTLSCEQNLNHDAMYWYRQDPGQGLRLIYYSQIVNDFQKGDIAEGYSVSREKKESFPLTVTSAQKNPTAFYLCAAAEALGSPLHFGNGTRLTVT.

V usage is TRBV9 and J usage is TRBJ2-1, with TRBD1 matching 12 bases. The CDR3 extends over 20 amino acids. Germline V gene lookup returns CDR1 SGDLS and CDR2 YYNGEE. After removal of 0 bases from V and 2 bases from J, the junction contained 12 bases not matched to a gene. The CDR3 nucleotides read TGTGCCAGCAGCGTAGGGCGGGACAGGGGGCGAGTCGGCCCCTACAATGAGCAGTTCTTC. Its translation: CASSVGRDRGRVGPYNEQFF. Supplemented by reference TRBV9 and TRBJ2-1, the full variable domain reads DSGVTQTPKHLITATGQRVTLRCSPRSGDLSVYWYQQSLDQGLQFLIQYYNGEERAKGNILERFSAQQFPDLHSELNLSSLELGDSALYFCASSVGRDRGRVGPYNEQFFGPGTRLTVL.

The rearrangement links TRBV15 to TRBJ1-1; no definite D call. Per germline, CDR1 LNHNV and CDR2 YYDKDF (reference sequence). V lost 1 base and J lost 6, with 12 bases in between. The CDR3 has 14 amino acids. CDR3 loop: CATSRGGKSPEAFF. DNA of the CDR3: TGTGCCACCAGCAGAGGCGGTAAGAGCCCTGAAGCTTTCTTT. Complete variable domain (other parts from reference TRBV15 and TRBJ1-1): DAMVIQNPRYQVTQFGKPVTLSCSQTLNHNVMYWYQQKSSQAPKLLFHYYDKDFNNEADTPDNFQSRRPNTSFCFLDIRSPGLGDTAMYLCATSRGGKSPEAFFGQGTRLTVV.

A few counts support this clone. At the DNA level, this CDR3 is encoded by other sequences in the same sample as well. The chain employs TRBV19 and TRBJ2-2, with a tentative D call TRBD1 (6 bases). The germline V and J ends were trimmed by 4 bases and 5 bases, with 11 bases remaining between them. From germline, CDR1 is LNHDA and CDR2 SQIVND (reference sequence). The CDR3 runs 14 residues. The CDR3 DNA sequence: TGTGCCAGTAGTACACAGGGAACTACCGGGGAGCTGTTTTTT. Residues: CASSTQGTTGELFF.

This chain joins TRBV28 and TRBJ2-1, with 7 bases identical to TRBD2. This CDR3 has 13 amino acids. Germline V gives CDR1 MDHEN, CDR2 SYDVKM. Losses at the gene ends were 4 bases for V and 4 bases for J; bases not matched to a gene: 1. CDR3 bases: TGTGCCAGCAGTTGGGGACTATACAATGAGCAGTTCTTC. Protein: CASSWGLYNEQFF.

The V and J genes are TRBV24-1 and TRBJ2-7, with D possibly TRBD1 on 6 matching bases. The CDR3 consists of 12 residues. Germline V gene lookup returns CDR1 KGHDR and CDR2 SFDVKD. V lost 7 bases and J 6 bases, leaving 12 bases between the germline ends. The CDR3 nucleotides read TGTGCCACCAGCTCCCGGGACACCGAGCAGTACTTC. Amino acid sequence: CATSSRDTEQYF.

The rearrangement links TRBV9 to TRBJ1-2; perhaps TRBD1 as D (5 bases). Germline CDR1 SGDLS, CDR2 YYNGEE. This CDR3 contains 14 residues. V was shortened by 0 bases and J by 5 bases, with 11 bases between the two germline ends. The CDR3: CASSVGGDGYGYTF. The CDR3 DNA is TGTGCCAGCAGCGTAGGGGGGGACGGGTATGGCTACACCTTC.

The V and J genes are TRBV4-1 and TRBJ1-6; 10 positions agree with TRBD1. The CDR3 loop spans 15 amino acids. CDR1 and CDR2 (germline): MGHRA, YSYEKL. The V segment lost 4 bases and the J segment 7 bases; nucleotides outside the gene matches: 4. The CDR3 DNA follows: TGCGCCAGCAGCCCGGGACAGGGGACCAATTCACCCCTCCACTTT. As protein: CASSPGQGTNSPLHF.